What follows is one TCR beta chain and its context. The sample originates from a study of identical twins. Template switching added a universal primer site, and cDNA bore unique molecular identifiers. TCRdb ran MiXCR on the 5' RACE reads and lists one entry per CDR3 protein. Of 450,000 or so distinct CDR3 sequences listed, 11% to 15% are singletons. CDR3 size: 15 residues. The V gene's germline CDR1 is MNHEY and CDR2 SVGEGT. The trim removed 7 bases at V and 6 bases at J, leaving 8 bases unmatched. A further study also used this sample, focusing on yellow fever vaccine responses in identical twins.

Sequencing was carried out using CD4+ T cells sorted from blood. The receptor's source is a woman between 18 and 29 years old in good health. The V call is TRBV6-2 or TRBV6-3, the J call TRBJ2-7; TRBD2 matches at 14 bases. The CDR3 sequence is CASTSPGLAGAEQYF. In DNA, the CDR3 is TGTGCCAGCACCTCTCCGGGACTAGCGGGAGCCGAGCAGTACTTC.